Listed below are T cell receptor beta chains from one sample, sequenced in a study of T cell repertoires in cytomegalovirus infection. No antigen is known for these receptors. TCRdb analysed the reads with MiXCR anew, one entry per CDR3 protein. Of hundreds of thousands of distinct CDR3 sequences listed, roughly 46% are singletons. The sequencing used cultured PBMCs, collected from culture after CMV antigen stimulation. These receptors originate from a human donor in good health (CMV status not recorded). Some clones in this sample may be carry-over from other donors' samples. Each CDR3 is given with its conserved first and last residue. The D gene is left open where the match is weak. The size of a clone is reported for some rows only, either as once, few or many, or as a class for expanded clones.

abundance,d_gene,v_gene,j_gene,CDR3aa,CDR3nt
-,-,TRBV4-1,TRBJ2-3,CASSQDGYGSTDTQYF,TGCGCCAGCAGCCAAGACGGGTACGGGAGCACAGATACGCAGTATTTT
once,-,TRBV12-3/TRBV12-4,TRBJ1-3,CASSLPLDTIYF,TGTGCCAGCAGTTTACCATTAGACACCATATATTTT
-,-,TRBV6-2/TRBV6-3,TRBJ2-1,CASSPLSDPIYISQFF,TGTGCCAGCAGTCCCCTAAGCGACCCCATCTACATTAGTCAGTTCTTC
-,-,TRBV27,TRBJ2-7,CASSSPSAANYEQYF,TGTGCCAGCAGTTCTCCGTCGGCAGCGAACTACGAGCAGTACTTC
few,TRBD1,TRBV7-2,TRBJ2-7,CASRRPTGNFGEQYF,TGTGCCAGCAGGCGCCCGACAGGGAACTTCGGCGAGCAGTACTTC
-,-,TRBV4-3,TRBJ1-1,CASSQSLPGSVGGTEAFF,TGCGCCAGCAGCCAATCCCTCCCAGGGAGCGTAGGCGGCACTGAAGCTTTCTTT
few,-,TRBV4-2,TRBJ2-3,CASSQDAQTDTQYF,TGTGCCAGCAGCCAAGATGCACAGACAGATACGCAGTATTTT
-,TRBD2,TRBV10-3,TRBJ2-7,CAIGVSGASYEQYF,TGTGCCATTGGGGTCAGCGGGGCATCCTACGAGCAGTACTTC
few,-,TRBV7-2,TRBJ1-5,CASSLAGRNQPQHF,TGTGCCAGCAGCTTAGCGGGGAGAAATCAGCCCCAGCATTTT
-,-,TRBV7-2,TRBJ2-5,CASSPDRNQETQYF,TGTGCCAGCAGCCCAGACAGAAACCAAGAGACCCAGTACTTC
few,TRBD1,TRBV6-1,TRBJ1-5,CASRENRGRGSQPQHF,TGTGCCAGCAGAGAGAACAGGGGGCGCGGGAGTCAGCCCCAGCATTTT
-,TRBD1,TRBV19,TRBJ2-7,CASSRTTGTASYEQYF,TGTGCCAGTAGCAGAACGACCGGGACAGCCTCCTACGAGCAGTACTTC
many,TRBD2,TRBV7-2,TRBJ2-1,CASSGPSSGRAGYNEQFF,TGTGCCAGCAGCGGACCCTCTAGCGGGAGGGCCGGGTACAATGAGCAGTTCTTC
-,-,TRBV19,TRBJ2-1,CASSTLKWGSYNEQFF,TGTGCCAGTAGTACCTTAAAGTGGGGGTCCTACAATGAGCAGTTCTTC
few,-,TRBV7-2,TRBJ2-7,CASSPDAYEQYF,TGTGCCAGCAGCCCGGATGCATACGAGCAGTACTTC
-,TRBD1,TRBV5-6,TRBJ1-4,CASSFGQDATNEKLFF,TGTGCCAGCAGCTTCGGACAGGATGCAACTAATGAAAAACTGTTTTTT
-,-,TRBV15,TRBJ2-2,CATMRAGTGELFF,TGTGCCACCATGAGAGCGGGCACCGGGGAGCTGTTTTTT
-,-,TRBV5-1,TRBJ2-1,CASSLAEGGRGNEQFF,TGCGCCAGCAGCTTGGCCGAGGGGGGAAGGGGGAATGAGCAGTTCTTC
-,-,TRBV7-9,TRBJ1-4,CASSLAREGEKLFF,TGTGCCAGCAGCTTAGCCAGGGAAGGGGAAAAACTGTTTTTT
few,TRBD2,TRBV15,TRBJ2-3,CATSRDHSLAGVADTQYF,TGTGCCACCAGCAGAGACCACTCATTAGCGGGAGTCGCAGATACGCAGTATTTT
-,-,TRBV4-1,TRBJ2-7,CASSSNRPGRAYEQYF,TGCGCCAGCAGCTCCAACCGTCCGGGGCGGGCCTACGAGCAGTACTTC
-,TRBD1,TRBV12-3/TRBV12-4,TRBJ2-1,CASSPQGVYNEQFF,TGTGCCAGCAGTCCCCAGGGGGTCTACAATGAGCAGTTCTTC
-,-,TRBV7-2,TRBJ2-2,CASSLIAPGELFF,TGTGCCAGCAGCTTAATTGCGCCCGGGGAGCTGTTTTTT
-,-,TRBV2,TRBJ2-7,CASTPTGVGEQYF,TGTGCCAGCACACCGACAGGCGTGGGGGAGCAGTACTTC
-,-,TRBV2,TRBJ1-5,CASSGRTDNQPQHF,TGTGCCAGCAGTGGTCGCACAGACAATCAGCCCCAGCATTTT
-,-,TRBV2,TRBJ2-1,CASSLEVGGSEQFF,TGTGCCAGCAGCCTTGAGGTTGGTGGTAGTGAGCAGTTCTTC
few,-,TRBV12-3/TRBV12-4,TRBJ1-1,CASSPGGGAEAFF,TGTGCCAGCAGCCCCGGGGGAGGGGCTGAAGCTTTCTTT
-,TRBD2,TRBV7-9,TRBJ2-7,CASSEAGTSGSWYEQYF,TGTGCCAGCAGCGAGGCCGGGACTAGCGGGAGTTGGTACGAGCAGTACTTC
-,TRBD2,TRBV20-1,TRBJ2-2,CSARVWGLAANNTINTGELFF,TGCAGTGCTAGAGTTTGGGGACTAGCGGCCAACAATACTATTAACACCGGGGAGCTGTTTTTT
-,-,TRBV7-9,TRBJ2-1,CASSLAGLMNEQFF,TGTGCCAGCAGCTTAGCGGGACTCATGAATGAGCAGTTCTTC
-,-,TRBV6-1,TRBJ1-4,CASSSPRFGGIALFF,TGTGCCAGCAGTTCCCCCCGATTTGGAGGGATTGCACTGTTTTTT
-,-,TRBV6-2/TRBV6-3,TRBJ2-3,CASSYSPTGGDTQYF,TGTGCCAGCAGTTACTCCCCAACCGGAGGAGATACGCAGTATTTT
few,-,TRBV7-2,TRBJ2-5,CASSLWAEQETQYF,TGTGCCAGCAGCTTATGGGCAGAGCAAGAGACCCAGTACTTC
-,TRBD1,TRBV7-8,TRBJ1-5,CASSAPAIGTATYSNQPQHF,TGTGCCAGCAGCGCCCCCGCCATTGGGACAGCTACCTATAGCAATCAGCCCCAGCATTTT
-,TRBD1,TRBV27,TRBJ2-5,CASSSGDRVQETQYF,TGTGCCAGCAGTTCAGGGGACAGGGTCCAAGAGACCCAGTACTTC
-,-,TRBV27,TRBJ2-3,CASSLWQRSTDTQYF,TGTGCCAGCAGTTTATGGCAAAGAAGCACAGATACGCAGTATTTT
few,-,TRBV11-2,TRBJ1-3,CASSFLGVAGNTIYF,TGTGCCAGCAGCTTTCTCGGGGTCGCCGGAAACACCATATATTTT
-,-,TRBV7-9,TRBJ1-4,CASSKTGAVGATNEKLFF,TGTGCCAGCAGCAAGACAGGCGCCGTTGGGGCAACTAATGAAAAACTGTTTTTT
-,-,TRBV7-8,TRBJ2-3,CASSLTVRGPTDTQYF,TGTGCCAGCAGCTTAACGGTGCGGGGGCCCACAGATACGCAGTATTTT
few,TRBD1,TRBV7-2,TRBJ2-1,CASIPPIGTAIGNEQFF,TGTGCCAGCATCCCCCCCATCGGGACAGCGATAGGGAATGAGCAGTTCTTC
-,TRBD1,TRBV19,TRBJ2-6,CASGRDRGSGANVLTF,TGTGCCAGTGGCCGGGACAGGGGTTCTGGGGCCAACGTCCTGACTTTC
-,-,TRBV2,TRBJ2-1,CASISTALADEQFF,TGTGCCAGCATCTCCACGGCGCTCGCCGATGAGCAGTTCTTC
-,-,TRBV20-1,TRBJ1-2,CSASLGGDGYTF,TGCAGTGCTAGTTTAGGGGGAGATGGCTACACCTTC
few,TRBD2,TRBV12-3/TRBV12-4,TRBJ2-2,CASSQLAGQTGELFF,TGTGCCAGCAGTCAACTAGCGGGGCAAACCGGGGAGCTGTTTTTT